Each of the 21 T cell receptor beta chains below was sequenced from the same sample in a study of blood T cell repertoires in COVID-19. Produced via immunoSEQ multiplex PCR; TCRdb's table is partial and in-frame only. The sample lists under 250,000 clones, more than 80% seen once, with under 3.5% in the top ten. Input material: PBMCs or T cells enriched from blood (not recorded which). The receptors shown here come from a woman in her late teens or twenties in a cohort exposed to, infected with or recovered from COVID-19 (not recorded which).

This sequence joins TRBV5-1 and TRBJ1-1; D uncertain. This CDR3 is built from 17 residues. The germline gives CDR1 SGHRS, CDR2 YFSETQ. V was pared by 0 bases and J by 0 bases, with 15 bases between. The DNA for the CDR3 is TGCGCCAGCAGCTTGGAAGACGGACTGCTTATGAACACTGAAGCTTTCTTT. Protein sequence: CASSLEDGLLMNTEAFF.

J is TRBJ2-3 and V is TRBV19; D perhaps matches TRBD2 (6 bases). With 5 bases removed from V and 5 bases from J, the gap between germline ends came to 23 bases. Germline CDR1 and CDR2: LNHDA and SQIVND (reference sequence). This CDR3 contains 17 residues. The CDR3 sequence is CASSPPVLRGVQDTQYF. CDR3 DNA: TGTGCCAGTAGTCCCCCTGTCCTTCGCGGGGTACAAGATACGCAGTATTTT. The whole variable domain, remainder taken from reference TRBV19 and TRBJ2-3, is DGGITQSPKYLFRKEGQNVTLSCEQNLNHDAMYWYRQDPGQGLRLIYYSQIVNDFQKGDIAEGYSVSREKKESFPLTVTSAQKNPTAFYLCASSPPVLRGVQDTQYFGPGTRLTVL.

The gene calls are TRBV12-3 or TRBV12-4 and TRBJ1-2, with 7 bases aligning to TRBD1. With 6 bases clipped from V and 7 bases from J, the junction kept 8 bases outside the gene matches. The CDR3 totals 13 residues. The CDR3 DNA reads TGTGCCAGCAGCCCCACAGGGGAGCGTGGCTACACCTTC. Its translation is CASSPTGERGYTF.

The chain carries TRBV10-3 and TRBJ1-1; D call uncertain. The CDR3 runs to 11 residues. Trimming stripped 8 bases from V and 3 bases from J, with 7 bases between. Germline-derived CDR1 and CDR2 are ENHRY and SYGVKD. The CDR3 protein is CAIRRDTEAFF. The DNA of the CDR3 is TGTGCCATCCGGCGGGACACTGAAGCTTTCTTT.

This chain links TRBV3-1 (or the pseudogene TRBV3-2) with TRBJ1-2; D ambiguous. Germline values: CDR1 LGHDT, CDR2 YNNKEL (reference sequence). The CDR3 contains 16 residues. The V and J ends lost 4 bases and 8 bases respectively, with 23 bases between them. CDR3 DNA: TGTGCCAGCAGCCGATATGAAGGACTTTCTGTAGGCGGCTACACCTTC. Amino acids: CASSRYEGLSVGGYTF.

The count of this clone is one. The same CDR3 arises from other DNA sequences in this sample as well. This chain connects TRBV12-3 or TRBV12-4 to TRBJ2-1; the D gene is possibly TRBD1 (5 bases). Trimming cost V 4 bases and J 1 base, with 5 bases left between them. The CDR3 runs 13 residues. CDR3 loop: CASSSGSYNEQFF. The CDR3 coding sequence is TGTGCCAGCAGTTCAGGGTCCTACAATGAGCAGTTCTTC.

The chain uses TRBV11-3 and TRBJ2-7, with D maybe TRBD2 (5 bases). CDR3 length: 16 amino acids. V was shortened by 0 bases and J by 3 bases, with 15 bases between the two germline ends. From germline, CDR1 is SGHNT and CDR2 YENEEA. The CDR3 nucleotides are TGTGCCAGCAGCTTAGATCTAAGAGGGTTTCACTACGAGCAGTACTTC. As protein: CASSLDLRGFHYEQYF.

The chain is built from TRBV5-1 and TRBJ1-3; D gene unclear. V lost 4 bases and J 4 bases, leaving 18 bases between the germline ends. Germline V gene data show CDR1 as SGHRS and CDR2 as YFSETQ. CDR3 size: 16 residues. CDR3 DNA sequence: TGCGCCAGCAGCCCGAGCTCTCAACGGTACGGAAACACCATATATTTT. Translating it yields CASSPSSQRYGNTIYF.

This chain connects TRBV6-1 to TRBJ2-7; the D is unclear. The CDR3 has 14 residues. Germline values: CDR1 MNHNS, CDR2 SASEGT. The V end was cut by 2 bases, the J end by 1 base, with 9 bases between. CDR3 sequence reads: CASSELEASYEQYF. The CDR3 nucleotides are TGTGCCAGCAGTGAACTAGAGGCGTCCTACGAGCAGTACTTC.

The V call is TRBV10-3, the J call TRBJ1-4; a weak D match, TRBD1 (6 bases). Germline V CDR1 and CDR2: ENHRY, SYGVKD. CDR3 length: 13 residues. Trimming stripped 3 bases from V and 8 bases from J, with 10 bases between. CDR3 nucleotides: TGTGCCATCAGTGAAAGGACAGAGGAAAAACTGTTTTTT. Translated, it gives CAISERTEEKLFF.

The CDR3 DNA is TGTGCCAGCACGGTAGCGGGTGCGAACACCGGGGAGCTGTTTTTT. It is translated as CASTVAGANTGELFF. The chain combines TRBV6-6 with TRBJ2-2; 7 bases map to TRBD2. The CDR3 is 15 residues long. Germline V gene sequence: CDR1 MNHNY, CDR2 SVGAGI (reference sequence). The V and J ends lost 7 bases and 0 bases, in that order; junction bases with no gene match: 5.

The chain links TRBV6-1 to TRBJ1-1, with D unclear. From germline, CDR1 is MNHNS and CDR2 SASEGT. V was clipped by 2 bases and J by 4 bases, with 14 bases between them. The CDR3 sequence is 15 residues long. The CDR3: CASSEKGGRRTEAFF. The CDR3 coding sequence is TGTGCCAGCAGTGAAAAGGGAGGGCGCCGCACTGAAGCTTTCTTT.

The chain employs TRBV27 and TRBJ2-1, with D perhaps TRBD1 (5 bases). The germline gives CDR1 MNHEY, CDR2 SMNVEV (reference sequence). This CDR3 region has 14 residues. V gave up 3 bases and J gave up 7 bases, with 13 bases separating them. CDR3 loop: CASSFDLYRNEQFF. CDR3 nucleotide sequence: TGTGCCAGCAGTTTTGACCTCTACAGGAATGAGCAGTTCTTC.

This clone was observed a single time. This chain uses TRBV19 with TRBJ1-2; 9 bases align to TRBD1. From germline, CDR1 is LNHDA and CDR2 SQIVND (reference sequence). The CDR3 covers 15 residues. J lost 6 bases, V lost 0 bases, and 5 bases had no gene match. CDR3 in amino acids: CASSIETGGLNGYTF. The CDR3 DNA follows: TGTGCCAGTAGTATAGAGACAGGGGGTCTGAATGGCTACACCTTC.

The chain is built from TRBV10-1 and TRBJ1-1; 8 positions match TRBD1. Germline values: CDR1 WNHNN, CDR2 SYGVQD (reference sequence). After removal of 6 bases from V and 6 bases from J, the junction contained 6 bases not matched to a gene. This CDR3 is 13 amino acids long. In nucleotides, the CDR3 is TGCGCCAGCAGCTACGACAGGGGACCTGAAGCTTTCTTT. It specifies CASSYDRGPEAFF.

The chain has TRBV2 and TRBJ1-4; D is uncertain. Trimming cost V 6 bases and J 3 bases, with 14 bases left between them. The length of the CDR3 is 15 residues. CDR1 is SNHLY, CDR2 FYNNEI, per germline. The CDR3 DNA reads as TGTGCCAGCAGGGCAGGAACGCGGGCTAATGAAAAACTGTTTTTT. It specifies CASRAGTRANEKLFF.

This rearrangement joins TRBV5-1 to TRBJ2-3; D possibly corresponds to TRBD2 (6 bases). Germline CDR1 reads SGHRS; CDR2 reads YFSETQ. The CDR3 has 13 residues. V lost 4 bases, J lost 5 bases, and 11 bases lay in between. As DNA, the CDR3 is TGCGCCAGCAGCACCCTTAGCGGAGATACGCAGTATTTT. Protein sequence: CASSTLSGDTQYF.

The sample holds one count of this clone. J is TRBJ1-6 and V is TRBV7-8; D might be TRBD1 (6 bases). The CDR3 contains 12 residues. V was pared by 5 bases and J by 10 bases, with 9 bases between. Germline values: CDR1 SGHVS, CDR2 FQNEAQ. The CDR3 DNA sequence: TGTGCCAGCAGCCAGAGGGGGTCACCCCTCCACTTT. Residues: CASSQRGSPLHF.

This clone was detected ten times or more. The identical CDR3 is also encoded by other nucleotide sequences in the sample. The chain carries TRBV6-2 or TRBV6-3 and TRBJ1-2, with no clear D. Germline V lookup: CDR1 MNHEY, CDR2 SVGEGT. With 0 bases removed from V and 2 bases from J, the gap between germline ends came to 7 bases. This CDR3 region has 14 residues. The CDR3 DNA is TGTGCCAGCAGTTACTCGAGCCAAAACTATGGCTACACCTTC. Amino acid sequence: CASSYSSQNYGYTF.

CDR3 loop: CASSSPGGEKETQYF. Here the CDR3 DNA reads TGCGCCAGCAGCTCCCCTGGGGGGGAGAAAGAGACCCAGTACTTC. The V call is TRBV5-1, the J call TRBJ2-5; 7 nucleotides match TRBD2. The V gene end was trimmed by 3 bases and the J gene end by 3 bases; junction bases not matched to a gene: 8. The CDR3 sequence is 15 residues long. CDR1 is SGHRS and CDR2 is YFSETQ in the germline V gene. Based on the CDR3 plus reference TRBV5-1 and TRBJ2-5, the full variable domain is KAGVTQTPRYLIKTRGQQVTLSCSPISGHRSVSWYQQTPGQGLQFLFEYFSETQRNKGNFPGRFSGRQFSNSRSEMNVSTLELGDSALYLCASSSPGGEKETQYFGPGTRLLVL.

About this clone: Other DNA sequences in the same sample also yield this CDR3. The J gene is TRBJ2-7, the V gene TRBV2; D gene uncertain. The CDR3 totals 11 residues. The germline CDR1 and CDR2 sequences are SNHLY and FYNNEI. Deletions cut 5 bases from V and 3 bases from J, with 5 bases between. CDR3 sequence: CASSPVYEQYF. CDR3 DNA sequence: TGTGCCAGCAGTCCGGTCTACGAGCAGTACTTC.